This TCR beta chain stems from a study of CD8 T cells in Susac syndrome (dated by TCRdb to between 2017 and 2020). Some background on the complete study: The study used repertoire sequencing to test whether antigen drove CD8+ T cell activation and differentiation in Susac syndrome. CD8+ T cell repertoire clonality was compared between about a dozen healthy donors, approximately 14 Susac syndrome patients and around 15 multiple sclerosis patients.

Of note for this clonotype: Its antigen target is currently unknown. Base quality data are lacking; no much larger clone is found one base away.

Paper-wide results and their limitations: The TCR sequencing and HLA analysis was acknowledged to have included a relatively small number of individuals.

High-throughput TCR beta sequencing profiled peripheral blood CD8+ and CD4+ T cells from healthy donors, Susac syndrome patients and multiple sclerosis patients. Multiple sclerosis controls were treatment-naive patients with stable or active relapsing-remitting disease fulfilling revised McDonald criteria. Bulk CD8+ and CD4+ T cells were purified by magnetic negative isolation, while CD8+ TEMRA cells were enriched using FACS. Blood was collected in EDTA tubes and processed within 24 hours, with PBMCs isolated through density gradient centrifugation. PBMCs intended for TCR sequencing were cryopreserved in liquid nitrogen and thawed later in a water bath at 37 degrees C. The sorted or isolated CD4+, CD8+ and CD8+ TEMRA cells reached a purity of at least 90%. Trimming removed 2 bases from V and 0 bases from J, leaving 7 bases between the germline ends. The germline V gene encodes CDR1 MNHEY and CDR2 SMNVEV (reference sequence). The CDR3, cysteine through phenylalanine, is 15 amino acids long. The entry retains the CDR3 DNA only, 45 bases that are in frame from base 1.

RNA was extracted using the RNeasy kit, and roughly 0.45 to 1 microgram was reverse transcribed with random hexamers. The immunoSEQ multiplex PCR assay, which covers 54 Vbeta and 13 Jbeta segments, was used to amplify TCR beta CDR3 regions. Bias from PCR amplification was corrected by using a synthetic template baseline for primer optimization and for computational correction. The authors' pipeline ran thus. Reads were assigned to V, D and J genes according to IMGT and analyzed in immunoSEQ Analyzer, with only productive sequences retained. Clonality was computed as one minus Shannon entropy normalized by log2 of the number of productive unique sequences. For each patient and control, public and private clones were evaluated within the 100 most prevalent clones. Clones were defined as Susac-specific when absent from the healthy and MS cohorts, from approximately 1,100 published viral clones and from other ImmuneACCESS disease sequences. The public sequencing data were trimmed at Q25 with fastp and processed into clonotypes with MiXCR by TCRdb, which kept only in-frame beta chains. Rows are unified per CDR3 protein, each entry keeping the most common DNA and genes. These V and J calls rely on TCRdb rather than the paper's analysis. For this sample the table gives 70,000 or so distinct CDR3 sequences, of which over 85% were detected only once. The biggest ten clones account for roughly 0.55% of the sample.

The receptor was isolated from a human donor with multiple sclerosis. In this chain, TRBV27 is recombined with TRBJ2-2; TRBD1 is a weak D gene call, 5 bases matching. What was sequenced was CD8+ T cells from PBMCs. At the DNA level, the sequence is TGTGCCAGCAGTTTAGTGACAGCGAACACCGGGGAGCTGTTTTTT. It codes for CASSLVTANTGELFF.